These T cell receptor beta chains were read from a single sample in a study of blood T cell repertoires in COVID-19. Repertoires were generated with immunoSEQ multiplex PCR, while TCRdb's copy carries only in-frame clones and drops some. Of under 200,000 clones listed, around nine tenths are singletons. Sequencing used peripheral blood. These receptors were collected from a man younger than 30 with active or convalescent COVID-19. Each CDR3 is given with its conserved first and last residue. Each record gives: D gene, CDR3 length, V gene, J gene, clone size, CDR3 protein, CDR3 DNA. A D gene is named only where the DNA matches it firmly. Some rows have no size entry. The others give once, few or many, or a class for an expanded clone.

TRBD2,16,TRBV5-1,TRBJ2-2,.,CASSIGTSGNTGELFF,TGCGCCAGCAGCATTGGGACTAGCGGGAACACCGGGGAGCTGTTTTTT
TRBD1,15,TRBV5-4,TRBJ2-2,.,CASSQGQTNTGELFF,TGTGCCAGCAGCCAGGGACAGACTAACACCGGGGAGCTGTTTTTT
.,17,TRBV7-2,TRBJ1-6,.,CASSSYRGTAEYSPLHF,TGTGCCAGCAGCTCATACCGCGGGACGGCCGAATATTCACCCCTCCACTTT
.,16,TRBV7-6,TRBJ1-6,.,CASSLVESSYNSPLHF,TGTGCCAGCAGCTTAGTTGAGAGCTCCTATAATTCACCCCTCCACTTT
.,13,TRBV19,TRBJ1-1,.,CASTARGTTEAFF,TGTGCCAGTACCGCCCGGGGGACCACTGAAGCTTTCTTT
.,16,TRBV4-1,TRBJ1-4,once,CASSRATVPTNEKLFF,TGCGCCAGCAGCCGCGCAACGGTACCAACTAATGAAAAACTGTTTTTT
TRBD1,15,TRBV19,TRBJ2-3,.,CASRQGAIFTDTQYF,TGTGCCAGTAGACAGGGGGCAATTTTCACAGATACGCAGTATTTT
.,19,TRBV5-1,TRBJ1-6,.,CASSPFLVITQDIHSPLHF,TGCGCCAGCAGCCCCTTTCTTGTAATAACACAGGATATACATTCACCCCTCCACTTT
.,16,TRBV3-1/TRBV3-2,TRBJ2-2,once,CASSQFRASNTGELFF,TGTGCCAGCAGCCAATTCAGGGCTTCGAACACCGGGGAGCTGTTTTTT
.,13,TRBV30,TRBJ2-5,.,CAWKGDHGETQYF,TGTGCCTGGAAGGGGGATCACGGGGAGACCCAGTACTTC